Listed below are T cell receptor beta chains from one sample, sequenced in a study of tumor-infiltrating lymphocytes in localized non-small cell lung cancer. Some clones are missing from TCRdb's copy, which holds only in-frame ones; the method was immunoSEQ multiplex PCR. The sample carries 12,000 or so clones, around 76% recorded once. Source material: lung tumor tissue. These receptors all stem from a human donor with non-small cell lung cancer. CDR3s include the opening cysteine and the closing phenylalanine or tryptophan. The D gene is left open where the match is weak. The size of a clone is reported for some rows only, either as once, few or many, or as a class for expanded clones.

j_gene | v_gene | d_gene | abundance | CDR3nt | CDR3aa
TRBJ2-5 | TRBV30 | NA | NA | TGTGCCTGGTCCATAGGGCAGACTCAAGAGACCCAGTACTTC | CAWSIGQTQETQYF
TRBJ2-7 | TRBV19 | TRBD2 | NA | TGTGCCAGTAGTAAGACTAGCGGAGCGGGAGACGAGCAGTACTTC | CASSKTSGAGDEQYF
TRBJ1-1 | TRBV7-2 | NA | few | TGTGCCAGCAGCTTAGGCAGTTTGAACACTGAAGCTTTCTTT | CASSLGSLNTEAFF
TRBJ2-1 | TRBV29-1 | NA | NA | TGCAGCGTTGAAGATGTGAGGGATGAGCAGTTCTTC | CSVEDVRDEQFF
TRBJ2-5 | TRBV7-7 | TRBD2 | NA | TGTGCCAGCAGCTCCGGACTAGCGGGGGGGCGGGAGACCCAGTACTTC | CASSSGLAGGRETQYF
TRBJ2-1 | TRBV4-2 | TRBD1 | NA | TGTGCCAGCAGCCTAAGGGAAAATCGGGACAGCGAGGCTCGACATGAGCAGTTCTTC | CASSLRENRDSEARHEQFF
TRBJ2-7 | TRBV19 | NA | NA | TGTGCCAGTAGTATTGGGGCTAGTTCACTCTACGAGCAGTACTTC | CASSIGASSLYEQYF
TRBJ2-2 | TRBV2 | NA | few | TGTGCCAGCAGTTCTCCGACCGGGGGAAGGGAGCTGTTTTTT | CASSSPTGGRELFF
TRBJ2-5 | TRBV10-3 | TRBD2 | NA | TGTGCCGAATACCGGACTAGCGGAACTCAAGAGACCCAGTACTTC | CAEYRTSGTQETQYF
TRBJ1-1 | TRBV15 | NA | NA | TGTGCCACCAGCAGAGAGGTGGCTGAAGCTTTCTTT | CATSREVAEAFF
TRBJ2-7 | TRBV27 | TRBD2 | few | TGTGCCAGCAGTTTAGGTAGCGGGAGGAACGAGCAGTACTTC | CASSLGSGRNEQYF
TRBJ2-1 | TRBV7-7 | TRBD2 | NA | TGTGCCAGCAGCTTTGGGCAGGGAGGGGTCAATGAGCAGTTCTTC | CASSFGQGGVNEQFF
TRBJ2-7 | TRBV27 | NA | NA | TGTGCCAGCAGTCCCCTCGGCGGGATAGGATACGAGCAGTACTTC | CASSPLGGIGYEQYF
TRBJ1-2 | TRBV7-2 | TRBD1 | NA | TGTGCCAGCAGCCGGGGACAGAACTATGGCTACACCTTC | CASSRGQNYGYTF
TRBJ2-1 | TRBV7-9 | TRBD1 | NA | TGTGCCAGCAGCTTATCAGGGACAGGCTACAATGAGCAGTTCTTC | CASSLSGTGYNEQFF
TRBJ1-5 | TRBV6-1 | NA | NA | TGTGCCAGCAACACGCCGGGGCCCCAGCATTTT | CASNTPGPQHF
TRBJ2-6 | TRBV9 | NA | once | TGTGCCAGCACGGCAGGGTCCCTCGCTGGGGCCAACGTCCTGACTTTC | CASTAGSLAGANVLTF
TRBJ2-3 | TRBV4-3 | NA | once | TGCGCCAGCAGCCTCGGTAGCCGGGTGGGAGATACGCAGTATTTT | CASSLGSRVGDTQYF
TRBJ2-1 | TRBV19 | TRBD2 | NA | TGTGCCAGTAGTCCTACAGCGGGAACAAACAATGAGCAGTTCTTC | CASSPTAGTNNEQFF
TRBJ2-1 | TRBV18 | TRBD2 | few | TGTGCCAGCTCACCACCGGGGGCTAGCGGGACCTACAATGAGCAGTTCTTC | CASSPPGASGTYNEQFF
TRBJ1-1 | TRBV6-5 | NA | NA | TGTGCCAGCATATCCGGGCCGTACACTGAAGCTTTCTTT | CASISGPYTEAFF
TRBJ2-3 | TRBV7-9 | TRBD1 | NA | TGTGCCAGCAGCAAAGAGACAGGGATTGGGTCCACAGATACGCAGTATTTT | CASSKETGIGSTDTQYF
TRBJ2-5 | TRBV5-1 | TRBD2 | NA | TGCGCCAGCAGCTTCCTAGCGGGGGGGGAGACCCAGTACTTC | CASSFLAGGETQYF
TRBJ1-2 | TRBV6-5 | NA | NA | TGTGCCAGCCGCCAGGCGGGGCGGAGTGGCTACACCTTC | CASRQAGRSGYTF
TRBJ2-3 | TRBV5-4 | TRBD2 | NA | TGTGCCAGCAGCTTGGTAGACGGGAGGTGGATTAGCACAGATACGCAGTATTTT | CASSLVDGRWISTDTQYF
TRBJ1-3 | TRBV9 | NA | few | TGTGCCAGCAGCCCCTATAAAAGGGACGACAGAGCTGGAAACACCATATATTTT | CASSPYKRDDRAGNTIYF
TRBJ2-7 | TRBV18 | NA | NA | TGTGCCAGCTCACCAAGAGGGTCCCTCTACGAGCAGTACTTC | CASSPRGSLYEQYF
TRBJ2-1 | TRBV6-6 | TRBD2 | NA | TGTGCCAGCAGTTATGGCGGGACTAGCGCGGGTGAGCAGTTCTTC | CASSYGGTSAGEQFF
TRBJ1-5 | TRBV2 | NA | NA | TGTGCCAGCAGTGAGGTCAGGGGAACCAATCAGCCCCAGCATTTT | CASSEVRGTNQPQHF
TRBJ2-5 | TRBV14 | TRBD2 | NA | TGTGCCAGCAGCCAAGCGGGAGGGTTCCAAGAGACCCAGTACTTC | CASSQAGGFQETQYF
TRBJ2-1 | TRBV11-3 | TRBD2 | NA | TGTGCCAGCAGCTTAGATGGGCGGGAGGGCAGCAATGAGCAGTTCTTC | CASSLDGREGSNEQFF
TRBJ2-1 | TRBV18 | NA | NA | TGTGCCAGCTCACCTGGCCAGAGCTCCTACAATGAGCAGTTCTTC | CASSPGQSSYNEQFF
TRBJ1-1 | TRBV6-5 | NA | NA | TGTGCCAGCAGTTACCTTCCCACGGGGAACACTGAAGCTTTCTTT | CASSYLPTGNTEAFF
TRBJ2-5 | TRBV11-2 | NA | NA | TGTGCCAGCAGCTGGACAGTTCAAGAGACCCAGTACTTC | CASSWTVQETQYF
TRBJ2-2 | TRBV7-2 | NA | once | TGTGCCAGCAGCTTAGGTTGGGACGGGGAGCTGTTTTTT | CASSLGWDGELFF
TRBJ1-5 | TRBV7-8 | NA | NA | TGTGCCAGCAGCTCCAGACAGAAAGAGGGTCAGCCCCAGCATTTT | CASSSRQKEGQPQHF
TRBJ2-5 | TRBV5-4 | NA | medium-sized | TGTGCCAGCAGCCCAGGGTTTTTGGAGACCCAGTACTTC | CASSPGFLETQYF
TRBJ2-6 | TRBV5-4 | TRBD1 | NA | TGTGCCAGCAGCTGGACAGGGATCTCTGGGGCCAACGTCCTGACTTTC | CASSWTGISGANVLTF
TRBJ2-7 | TRBV5-1 | TRBD1 | NA | TGCGCCAGCAGCCCCGGACAGGGCGGGTTTTACTCCTACGAGCAGTACTTC | CASSPGQGGFYSYEQYF
TRBJ2-2 | TRBV5-1 | NA | once | TGCGCCAGCAGCTTGGGCCCCGGAACTGGCGGGGAGCTGTTTTTT | CASSLGPGTGGELFF
TRBJ2-5 | TRBV11-2 | TRBD2 | NA | TGTGCCAGCAGCGTAGCGGGAGCGAGGGAGACCCAGTACTTC | CASSVAGARETQYF
TRBJ1-1 | TRBV5-1 | TRBD1 | NA | TGCGCCAGCAGTCCCGCCAGACAGGGTTTTTATTCGGACACTGAAGCTTTCTTT | CASSPARQGFYSDTEAFF
TRBJ1-4 | TRBV5-4 | TRBD1 | NA | TGTGCCAGCAGTCCCGGGACAGAGCGAGAAAAACTGTTTTTT | CASSPGTEREKLFF
TRBJ2-2 | TRBV19 | NA | NA | TGTGCCAGTAGATACACCGGGGAGCTGTTTTTT | CASRYTGELFF
TRBJ2-2 | TRBV6-5 | TRBD1 | once | TGTGCCAGCAGCGACAGGGGAGAGGCCGGGGAGCTGTTTTTT | CASSDRGEAGELFF
TRBJ2-1 | TRBV9 | NA | NA | TGTGCCAGCAGCTCCCTGGGCGGGGTGATCAATGAGCAGTTCTTC | CASSSLGGVINEQFF
TRBJ1-5 | TRBV19 | NA | NA | TGTGCCAGTAGCCGAGAGCCCAGGCTTAGCAATCAGCCCCAGCATTTT | CASSREPRLSNQPQHF
TRBJ1-1 | TRBV7-2 | NA | NA | TGTGCCAGCAGCTTTGCGGAGAACACTGAAGCTTTCTTT | CASSFAENTEAFF
TRBJ2-1 | TRBV4-3 | NA | NA | TGCGCCAGCAGCCAAGGCGGCGCGAGCTCCTACAATGAGCAGTTCTTC | CASSQGGASSYNEQFF
TRBJ2-7 | TRBV4-3 | NA | few | TGCGCCAGCAGCCAAGAATTTAAGTCCCTCGGGTCCTACGAGCAGTACTTC | CASSQEFKSLGSYEQYF
TRBJ1-5 | TRBV18 | NA | NA | TGTGCCAGCTCACCCTACAGGGCTAGCAATCAGCCCCAGCATTTT | CASSPYRASNQPQHF
TRBJ2-7 | TRBV6-5 | NA | NA | TGTGCCAGCAGTTACTCGAATGACCGTTCCTACGAGCAGTACTTC | CASSYSNDRSYEQYF
TRBJ1-4 | TRBV28 | NA | NA | TGTGCCAGCAGGATCGGGGGGCGTGGTGAAAAACTGTTTTTT | CASRIGGRGEKLFF
TRBJ1-2 | TRBV4-3 | NA | NA | TGCGCCAGCAGCCAAGATGCGGGAGGGCAGGGTAACTATGGCTACACCTTC | CASSQDAGGQGNYGYTF
TRBJ2-1 | TRBV25-1 | TRBD2 | NA | TGTGCCAGCTCGCCTGGGACTAGCGGTTACAATGAGCAGTTCTTC | CASSPGTSGYNEQFF